The 3 T cell receptor beta chains given below trace back to one sample, sequenced in a study of blood T cells in healthy people across ages. Alongside a J-beta primer mix, a sample-barcoded 5' primer served in a second PCR lasting about 7 to 11 cycles. TCRdb re-called the 5' RACE reads with MiXCR, one entry per CDR3 protein. The sample carries more than 900,000 distinct CDR3 sequences, 20% to 25% recorded once. These same records also appear under a second study, on T cells of mothers and their children.

The sequencing sample was made of blood. These receptors originate from a girl aged 2 to 9 in good health.

The rearrangement joins TRBV20-1 to TRBJ1-2, with 8 bases aligning to TRBD1. The V and J ends lost 0 bases and 2 bases, in that order; junction bases with no gene match: 2. The CDR3 is 14 residues long. Looked up from germline, CDR1 is DFQATT and CDR2 is SNEGSKA (reference sequence). This CDR3 is CSARDQGANYGYTF. The DNA of the CDR3 is TGCAGTGCTAGAGATCAGGGGGCGAACTATGGCTACACCTTC.

This clonotype showed up just a few times. This sequence joins TRBV2 and TRBJ2-2, with 9 bases lining up with TRBD2. This CDR3 has 17 residues. J was trimmed by 1 base and V by 7 bases; bases with no gene match: 10. Germline V CDR1 and CDR2: SNHLY, FYNNEI. Here the CDR3 reads CASIKTGGRVNTGELFF. CDR3 nucleotides: TGTGCCAGCATTAAGACGGGCGGGAGGGTGAACACCGGGGAGCTGTTTTTT.

This chain links TRBV5-5 with TRBJ2-7; 9 bases map to TRBD1. J lost 5 bases, V lost 0 bases, and 3 bases had no gene match. The CDR3 extends over 14 amino acids. Per germline, CDR1 SGHKS and CDR2 YYEKEE (reference sequence). The CDR3 sequence is CASSLGQGEDEQYF. The CDR3, as DNA: TGTGCCAGCAGCTTGGGACAGGGGGAGGACGAGCAGTACTTC.